This entry features one T cell receptor (beta chain) sequence. The sample originates from a study of T-cell memory formation after mild COVID-19. One entry per CDR3 protein results from TCRdb running MiXCR on the 5' RACE reads. The table records some 450,000 distinct CDR3 sequences, 15% to 20% of them present only once. Specimen: PBMCs or a T cell subset sorted from them (not recorded which). The receptor's source is a man in his late teens or twenties who had mild COVID-19 (a few samples of this study predate the infection). Cell type and time point are not known.

As DNA, the CDR3 is TGTGCCAGCAGCGAACAGAGCTCTGGGGCCAACGTCCTGACTTTC. Translating it yields CASSEQSSGANVLTF. J is TRBJ2-6 and V is TRBV7-2; no clear D. The germline V gene encodes CDR1 SGHTA and CDR2 FQGNSA. This CDR3 contains 15 residues. V shed 5 bases and J shed 0 bases, with 8 bases lying between them.